These T cell receptor beta chains were read from a single sample in a study of cytomegalovirus exposure and HLA in healthy donors. The table came from immunoSEQ multiplex PCR; TCRdb's copy has only in-frame clones and leaves some out. The sample includes roughly 160,000 clones, less than 90% of them seen just once. Input material: PBMCs. These receptor sequences come from a boy aged 2 to 10 in good health and CMV-seronegative. Both conserved end residues are part of each CDR3. A D gene is named only where the DNA matches it firmly. Expanded clones get a size class; other rows say once, few or many, or leave the size out.

size: few
J: TRBJ2-1
V: TRBV10-2
D: TRBD2
CDR3: CASSKGLAGGLRGYNEQFF
DNA: TGCGCCAGCAGTAAGGGACTAGCGGGAGGACTTAGGGGTTACAATGAGCAGTTCTTC

size: .
J: TRBJ1-2
V: TRBV2
D: .
CDR3: CASSGGVQYGYTF
DNA: TGTGCCAGCAGTGGCGGGGTTCAGTATGGCTACACCTTC

size: .
J: TRBJ2-5
V: TRBV18
D: .
CDR3: CASSPRRGASQETQYF
DNA: TGTGCCAGCTCACCACGCAGGGGCGCCTCCCAAGAGACCCAGTACTTC

size: .
J: TRBJ2-5
V: TRBV6-5
D: TRBD1
CDR3: CASSHRGKETQYF
DNA: TGTGCCAGCAGCCACAGGGGAAAAGAGACCCAGTACTTC

size: .
J: TRBJ2-7
V: TRBV5-6
D: TRBD1
CDR3: CASRTGGAGYEQYF
DNA: TGTGCCAGCAGAACAGGGGGCGCGGGCTACGAGCAGTACTTC

size: .
J: TRBJ2-1
V: TRBV25-1
D: TRBD2
CDR3: CASSDTTSGYNEQFF
DNA: TGTGCCAGCAGTGATACCACTAGCGGATATAATGAGCAGTTCTTC

size: .
J: TRBJ2-7
V: TRBV6-1
D: .
CDR3: CASSEDRLGYEQYF
DNA: TGTGCCAGCAGTGAAGACAGGTTAGGCTACGAGCAGTACTTC

size: .
J: TRBJ2-7
V: TRBV7-6
D: .
CDR3: CASSFVPGHDYEQYF
DNA: TGTGCCAGCAGCTTTGTACCCGGACACGACTACGAGCAGTACTTC

size: .
J: TRBJ2-2
V: TRBV28
D: TRBD1
CDR3: CASSAPGQGAGELFF
DNA: TGTGCCAGCAGTGCTCCGGGACAGGGGGCCGGGGAGCTGTTTTTT

size: .
J: TRBJ2-7
V: TRBV30
D: TRBD2
CDR3: CAWSVGTSGKKEYF
DNA: TGTGCCTGGAGTGTAGGGACTAGCGGAAAAAAGGAGTACTTC

size: .
J: TRBJ1-1
V: TRBV15
D: .
CDR3: CATSREGGNYEAFF
DNA: TGTGCCACCAGCAGAGAGGGGGGGAACTATGAAGCTTTCTTT

size: .
J: TRBJ2-7
V: TRBV9
D: TRBD2
CDR3: CASSLGGGLTNYEQYF
DNA: TGTGCCAGCAGCCTAGGCGGGGGACTAACGAATTACGAGCAGTACTTC

size: .
J: TRBJ2-7
V: TRBV5-4
D: TRBD2
CDR3: CASSLFRGASGNPYEQYF
DNA: TGTGCCAGCAGCTTGTTCAGGGGGGCTAGCGGGAACCCCTACGAGCAGTACTTC

size: .
J: TRBJ2-7
V: TRBV9
D: TRBD1
CDR3: CASSPRTGYSHEQYF
DNA: TGTGCCAGCAGCCCCCGGACAGGGTATTCCCACGAGCAGTACTTC

size: once
J: TRBJ2-1
V: TRBV5-1
D: TRBD1
CDR3: CASSLGRDSPYNEQFF
DNA: TGCGCCAGCAGCTTAGGTCGGGACAGCCCCTACAATGAGCAGTTCTTC

size: .
J: TRBJ2-5
V: TRBV12-5
D: .
CDR3: CASGLVPYEHQETQYF
DNA: TGTGCTAGTGGTTTGGTGCCTTATGAGCACCAAGAGACCCAGTACTTC

size: .
J: TRBJ2-7
V: TRBV25-1
D: TRBD1
CDR3: CASSAGQGETYEQYF
DNA: TGTGCCAGCAGTGCAGGACAGGGGGAAACCTACGAGCAGTACTTC

size: .
J: TRBJ1-1
V: TRBV27
D: TRBD1
CDR3: CASSLSRTGLAFF
DNA: TGTGCCAGCAGTTTATCTCGGACAGGGCTGGCTTTCTTT

size: once
J: TRBJ2-2
V: TRBV27
D: .
CDR3: CASRPGNTGELFF
DNA: TGTGCCAGCCGCCCGGGGAACACCGGGGAGCTGTTTTTT

size: .
J: TRBJ2-7
V: TRBV7-9
D: .
CDR3: CASSLGDWLPSYEQYF
DNA: TGTGCCAGCAGCTTAGGGGACTGGCTCCCTTCCTACGAGCAGTACTTC

size: .
J: TRBJ1-1
V: TRBV19
D: TRBD1
CDR3: CASSRGQGVNTEAFF
DNA: TGTGCCAGTAGTAGGGGACAGGGAGTTAACACTGAAGCTTTCTTT

size: .
J: TRBJ1-1
V: TRBV14
D: .
CDR3: CASNPLGGNTEAFF
DNA: TGTGCCAGCAACCCTCTCGGGGGGAACACTGAAGCTTTCTTT

size: .
J: TRBJ2-7
V: TRBV7-9
D: .
CDR3: CASSTRQAYEQYF
DNA: TGTGCCAGCAGCACGAGACAGGCCTACGAGCAGTACTTC

size: .
J: TRBJ2-6
V: TRBV19
D: TRBD1
CDR3: CASSIFSGTGVSGANVLTF
DNA: TGTGCCAGTAGTATTTTCTCCGGGACAGGGGTTTCTGGGGCCAACGTCCTGACTTTC

size: once
J: TRBJ1-1
V: TRBV10-3
D: TRBD1
CDR3: CAVIWTGGPRGTEAFF
DNA: TGTGCCGTAATCTGGACAGGGGGCCCCCGGGGCACTGAAGCTTTCTTT

size: .
J: TRBJ2-7
V: TRBV6-1
D: .
CDR3: CASSELRNGAYEQYF
DNA: TGTGCCAGCAGTGAACTCCGTAACGGGGCCTACGAGCAGTACTTC

size: few
J: TRBJ1-4
V: TRBV6-5
D: TRBD1
CDR3: CASSYGDRGGEKLFF
DNA: TGTGCCAGCAGTTACGGGGACAGGGGTGGAGAAAAACTGTTTTTT

size: once
J: TRBJ2-5
V: TRBV10-1
D: TRBD1
CDR3: CASSESTGLGETQYF
DNA: TGCGCCAGCAGTGAGTCGACAGGGTTGGGAGAGACCCAGTACTTC

size: .
J: TRBJ1-2
V: TRBV6-5
D: TRBD1
CDR3: CASRQQGGYGYTF
DNA: TGTGCCAGCAGACAACAGGGGGGCTATGGCTACACCTTC

size: once
J: TRBJ2-5
V: TRBV9
D: TRBD2
CDR3: CASSALSGRVGETQYF
DNA: TGTGCCAGCAGCGCCCTCAGCGGGAGAGTAGGAGAGACCCAGTACTTC

size: .
J: TRBJ2-5
V: TRBV28
D: TRBD2
CDR3: CASSHSGRNSETQYF
DNA: TGTGCCAGCAGTCATAGCGGGAGAAATTCGGAGACCCAGTACTTC

size: .
J: TRBJ1-2
V: TRBV21-1
D: .
CDR3: CASSEGRLNGYTF
DNA: TGTGCCAGCAGCGAAGGGAGGTTGAATGGCTACACCTTC

size: .
J: TRBJ1-1
V: TRBV10-2
D: TRBD1
CDR3: CASTKTGGMNTEAFF
DNA: TGCGCCAGCACCAAGACAGGGGGAATGAACACTGAAGCTTTCTTT

size: .
J: TRBJ2-1
V: TRBV20-1
D: .
CDR3: CSAETGEQFF
DNA: TGCAGTGCCGAGACTGGTGAGCAGTTCTTC

size: .
J: TRBJ2-2
V: TRBV5-1
D: .
CDR3: CASQRDATGELFF
DNA: TGCGCCAGCCAGAGGGATGCCACCGGGGAGCTGTTTTTT

size: .
J: TRBJ2-5
V: TRBV4-1
D: TRBD1
CDR3: CASSQEDREETQYF
DNA: TGCGCCAGCAGCCAAGAAGACAGGGAGGAGACCCAGTACTTC

size: .
J: TRBJ2-3
V: TRBV4-1
D: .
CDR3: CASKKRGSTDTQYF
DNA: TGCGCCAGCAAAAAACGCGGGTCCACAGATACGCAGTATTTT

size: .
J: TRBJ1-1
V: TRBV10-3
D: TRBD1
CDR3: CAISPHSGTGATEAFF
DNA: TGTGCCATCAGTCCTCATTCCGGGACAGGGGCAACTGAAGCTTTCTTT

size: .
J: TRBJ2-7
V: TRBV7-2
D: TRBD2
CDR3: CASSLGRLAGVDEQYF
DNA: TGTGCCAGCAGCTTAGGGCGACTAGCGGGAGTCGACGAGCAGTACTTC

size: few
J: TRBJ1-1
V: TRBV6-5
D: TRBD1
CDR3: CASKGQVNTEAFF
DNA: TGTGCCAGCAAGGGACAGGTGAACACTGAAGCTTTCTTT

size: .
J: TRBJ2-3
V: TRBV2
D: TRBD2
CDR3: CASSPGDYLSTDTQYF
DNA: TGTGCCAGCAGCCCGGGGGACTACCTTAGCACAGATACGCAGTATTTT

size: .
J: TRBJ2-7
V: TRBV7-7
D: .
CDR3: CASSLALDSGEQYF
DNA: TGTGCCAGCAGCTTAGCGCTCGACAGTGGGGAGCAGTACTTC

size: .
J: TRBJ2-5
V: TRBV6-1
D: .
CDR3: CASSEAPGEETQYF
DNA: TGTGCCAGCAGTGAAGCGCCAGGGGAAGAGACCCAGTACTTC

size: .
J: TRBJ2-3
V: TRBV5-4
D: TRBD1
CDR3: CASSLNLGTGVDTQYF
DNA: TGTGCCAGCAGCTTGAATCTAGGGACAGGGGTAGATACGCAGTATTTT